What follows are 31 T cell receptor beta chains derived from one specimen sequenced in a study of OX40 agonist ivuxolimab in advanced cancers. Clones were sequenced by immunoSEQ multiplex PCR, and TCRdb holds only the in-frame ones, with some missing. Of tens of thousands of clones in the sample, over 85% are singletons; the top ten hold more than 0.3%. Source: CD4+ or CD8+ T cells sorted from blood, taken in a trial of the OX40 agonist ivuxolimab. The receptors shown here come from an adult with an advanced solid tumor such as melanoma, head and neck, liver or kidney cancer.

The chain recombines TRBV5-1 with TRBJ1-2; no clear D. There are 14 residues in the CDR3. Germline V gene lookup returns CDR1 SGHRS and CDR2 YFSETQ. Trimming pared 6 bases from V and 3 bases from J, leaving 15 bases between. CDR3 protein: CASTPSTYDYGYTF. CDR3 bases: TGCGCCAGCACCCCTTCCACATATGACTATGGCTACACCTTC.

The chain couples TRBV18 to TRBJ2-1, with D maybe TRBD2 (6 bases). Germline-derived CDR1 and CDR2 are KGHSH and LQKENI. CDR3 length: 15 residues. V was trimmed by 3 bases and J by 5 bases, leaving 14 bases between them. The CDR3 DNA follows: TGTGCCAGCTCACCCTGGACGGGGGTTAACAATGAGCAGTTCTTC. This encodes CASSPWTGVNNEQFF.

The chain combines TRBV27 with TRBJ2-5; 9 nucleotides line up with TRBD2. Trimming removed 8 bases from V and 5 bases from J; junction bases left unmatched: 3. Germline-derived CDR1 and CDR2 are MNHEY and SMNVEV (reference sequence). This CDR3 spans 12 amino acids. The CDR3 sequence: CASSSGVETQYF. CDR3 sequence (DNA): TGTGCCAGCTCTAGCGGGGTCGAGACCCAGTACTTC.

In the case of this clone: A junction end diverges from the germline sequence, so it may reflect a read error. In the same sample, other DNA sequences code for this CDR3. The chain links TRBV28 to TRBJ2-1, with 9 bases that match TRBD2. The length of the CDR3 is 15 residues. CDR1 is MDHEN, CDR2 SYDVKM, per germline. CDR3 region: CASILAGAAGNEQFF. The CDR3 DNA reads as TGTGCCAGCATTTTAGCGGGAGCGGCCGGTAATGAGCAGTTCTTC.

The chain is built from TRBV7-4 and TRBJ1-3; 10 bases agree with TRBD1. Germline V gene data show CDR1 as SGHVT and CDR2 as SQSDAQ. The CDR3 length is 20 residues. Trimming took 5 bases from V and 0 from J; bases not matched to a gene: 16. Here the CDR3 reads CASSPPRGDRGLFSGNTIYF. DNA of the CDR3: TGTGCCAGCAGCCCACCCCGAGGGGACAGGGGCCTATTCTCTGGAAACACCATATATTTT.

The chain has TRBV5-1 and TRBJ1-1, with D possibly matching TRBD1 (6 bases). V shed 5 bases and J shed 3 bases, with 14 bases lying between them. The CDR3 sequence is 14 residues long. Germline V gene sequence: CDR1 SGHRS, CDR2 YFSETQ. The CDR3 region has the DNA TGCGCCAGCAGGGCAGGGTCAGGGGACACTGAAGCTTTCTTT. Translation gives CASRAGSGDTEAFF.

This chain joins TRBV27 and TRBJ2-5; D unresolved. Trimming pared 6 bases from V and 3 bases from J, leaving 14 bases between. The germline gives CDR1 MNHEY, CDR2 SMNVEV (reference sequence). This CDR3 comprises 14 residues. The CDR3 nucleotides read TGTGCCAGCAGCTCCTGGGCAGTCAAAGAGACCCAGTACTTC. This sequence encodes CASSSWAVKETQYF.

V usage is TRBV18 and J usage is TRBJ1-2, with 10 bases aligning to TRBD1. The CDR3 loop spans 15 amino acids. Germline assignment: CDR1 KGHSH and CDR2 LQKENI. V was pared by 4 bases and J by 5 bases, with 7 bases of the junction left unmatched. CDR3 sequence (DNA): TGTGCCAGCTCACGGGGACAGGGGATTTTTTATGGCTACACCTTC. This translates into CASSRGQGIFYGYTF.

This chain uses TRBV7-3 with TRBJ1-5, with 8 bases that match TRBD1. The CDR3 has 13 amino acids. Germline trimming cut 2 bases from V and 14 bases from J; bases unmatched to any gene: 8. Germline lookup yields CDR1 SGHTA and CDR2 FQGTGA. CDR3 coding DNA: TGTGCCAGCAGCTTAGGACAGGGAGGTATAAAGCATTTT. Its translation is CASSLGQGGIKHF.

This chain links TRBV27 with TRBJ2-7, with 9 bases identical to TRBD1. The germline gives CDR1 MNHEY, CDR2 SMNVEV (reference sequence). The CDR3 has 15 residues. Losses at the gene ends were 6 bases for V and 1 base for J; bases not matched to a gene: 7. In DNA form, the CDR3 reads TGTGCCAGCAGAGCGACAGGGGGTTATTCCTACGAGCAGTACTTC. Amino acids: CASRATGGYSYEQYF.

This chain connects TRBV5-1 to TRBJ1-1, with 9 bases that match TRBD1. CDR1 is SGHRS and CDR2 is YFSETQ in the germline V gene. The length of the CDR3 is 14 residues. Trimming removed 4 bases from V and 5 bases from J; junction bases left unmatched: 6. The CDR3 nucleotides read TGCGCCAGCAGCCCGGGACAGGGAGGGACTGAAGCTTTCTTT. Protein: CASSPGQGGTEAFF.

The chain has TRBV6-7 and TRBJ2-2; TRBD2 aligns across 7 bases. TRBV6-7 has ORF status, its function being uncertain. Germline trimming cut 5 bases from V and 5 bases from J; bases unmatched to any gene: 14. The CDR3 has 17 residues. The DNA for the CDR3 is TGTGCCAGCAGTAATCCCGGGGGGAGCCTAACAACCGGGGAGCTGTTTTTT. Its translation is CASSNPGGSLTTGELFF.

This clone has just a few counts. The genes are TRBV27 and TRBJ2-5; tentatively, D is TRBD1 (6 bases). V lost 7 bases, J lost 7 bases, and 19 bases lay in between. Germline-derived CDR1 and CDR2 are MNHEY and SMNVEV (reference sequence). The CDR3 sequence is 14 residues long. For the CDR3, the DNA is TGTGCCAGCACCCTCGACCCTATCAGGGGGACCCAGTACTTC. It codes for CASTLDPIRGTQYF.

This clone was recorded only once. The gene calls are TRBV29-1 and TRBJ1-2; D unresolved. Germline assignment: CDR1 SQVTM and CDR2 ANQGSEA. V lost 3 bases to trimming and J lost 4 bases, with 6 bases between them. The CDR3 runs to 11 residues. The CDR3 region has the DNA TGCAGCGTTGATGGTATCTATGGCTACACCTTC. Translated, it gives CSVDGIYGYTF.

This chain's CDR3 is CASSYGQIYEQYF. The CDR3 coding sequence is TGTGCCAGCAGTTACGGACAGATCTACGAGCAGTACTTC. The chain is built from TRBV6-5 and TRBJ2-7; possibly TRBD1 for D (6 bases). This CDR3 has 13 residues. V lost 2 bases and J lost 3, with 8 bases in between. Germline loops: CDR1 MNHEY, CDR2 SVGAGI.

The V call is TRBV10-3, the J call TRBJ1-2; D unclear. The CDR3 extends over 11 amino acids. V lost 10 bases to trimming and J lost 5 bases, with 11 bases between them. The germline V gene has CDR1 ENHRY and CDR2 SYGVKD. In nucleotides, the CDR3 is TGTGCCACCTCAGACGTGTATGGCTACACCTTC. Its protein is CATSDVYGYTF.

V gene TRBV7-2 combines with J gene TRBJ2-3; D not certain. This CDR3 contains 14 residues. Germline V lookup: CDR1 SGHTA, CDR2 FQGNSA. Trimming stripped 4 bases from V and 4 bases from J, with 12 bases between. The CDR3 region is CASSSGRSSDTQYF. DNA of the CDR3: TGTGCCAGCAGCTCAGGCCGTTCTTCAGATACGCAGTATTTT.

Only a few counts were recorded for this clone. The chain joins TRBV5-1 to TRBJ1-2; possible D gene TRBD1, 5 bases. CDR3 length: 14 residues. Trimming removed 4 bases from V and 3 bases from J, with 13 bases in between. Per the germline V gene, CDR1 is SGHRS and CDR2 is YFSETQ. The DNA of the CDR3 is TGCGCCAGCAGCCCGGACACGACAGACTATGGCTACACCTTC. Its protein product is CASSPDTTDYGYTF.

The chain employs TRBV27 and TRBJ1-1, with a possible D match to TRBD1 (5 bases). The CDR3 contains 12 residues. Germline-derived CDR1 and CDR2 are MNHEY and SMNVEV (reference sequence). With 8 bases removed from V and 1 base from J, the gap between germline ends came to 8 bases. The CDR3 nucleotides read TGTGCCAGCCTCGACAGGAACACTGAAGCTTTCTTT. This codes for CASLDRNTEAFF.

The chain employs TRBV15 and TRBJ1-1; tentative D call: TRBD1 (5 bases). The length of the CDR3 is 14 residues. Germline V gene data show CDR1 as LNHNV and CDR2 as YYDKDF (reference sequence). Trimming shortened V by 1 base and J by 1 base, and 7 bases separated the two germline ends. In DNA form, the CDR3 reads TGTGCCACCAGCAGAGTGCAGGGGAACACTGAAGCTTTCTTT. Encoded protein: CATSRVQGNTEAFF.

The chain couples TRBV6-5 to TRBJ2-7; the D gene is possibly TRBD1 (6 bases). V lost 6 bases and J 7 bases, leaving 16 bases between the germline ends. The CDR3 has 13 residues. Germline V CDR1 and CDR2: MNHEY, SVGAGI. The chain's CDR3 is CASRDSGGWEQYF. CDR3 coding DNA: TGTGCCAGCAGGGACAGTGGCGGGTGGGAGCAGTACTTC.

This rearrangement joins TRBV5-8 to TRBJ1-5; D is unresolved. Between the trimmed V and J ends, which lost 1 base and 2 bases, there was a span of 16 bases. This CDR3 comprises 17 residues. Per the germline V gene, CDR1 is SGHTS and CDR2 is YDEGEE. The CDR3 DNA reads TGTGCCAGCAGCTTGTATATATCGGCAGGCCGCAATCAGCCCCAGCATTTT. This gives the protein CASSLYISAGRNQPQHF. Full variable domain (rest looked up from reference TRBV5-8 and TRBJ1-5): EAGVTQSPTHLIKTRGQQATLRCSPISGHTSVYWYQQALGLGLQFLLWYDEGEERNRGNFPPRFSGRQFPNYSSELNVNALELEDSALYLCASSLYISAGRNQPQHFGDGTRLSIL.

CDR3 bases: TGTGCCAGCAGTTTATTAACCGGGACGGGCGGGGAGCAGTACTTC. Its translation is CASSLLTGTGGEQYF. The chain uses TRBV28 and TRBJ2-7; either TRBD1 or TRBD2 may fit D (5 bases each). The germline V and J ends were trimmed by 1 base and 7 bases, with 17 bases remaining between them. The CDR3 is 15 amino acids. Germline CDR1 and CDR2: MDHEN and SYDVKM. Full variable domain (rest looked up from reference TRBV28 and TRBJ2-7): DVKVTQSSRYLVKRTGEKVFLECVQDMDHENMFWYRQDPGLGLRLIYFSYDVKMKEKGDIPEGYSVSREKKERFSLILESASTNQTSMYLCASSLLTGTGGEQYFGPGTRLTVT.

V usage is TRBV5-6 and J usage is TRBJ2-2; D ambiguous. Germline V CDR1 and CDR2: SGHDT, YYEEEE. Trimming removed 4 bases at V and 8 bases at J, with 9 bases between. There are 12 residues in the CDR3. The CDR3, as DNA: TGTGCCAGCAGCCTGCTTCCGGGGGAGCTGTTTTTT. As protein: CASSLLPGELFF.

The chain has TRBV7-2 and TRBJ1-5; perhaps TRBD1 as D (5 bases). CDR3 length equals 13 residues. The ends were cut back, 1 base at V and 6 bases at J, with 7 bases in the middle. Germline V gene sequence: CDR1 SGHTA, CDR2 FQGNSA. CDR3 in amino acids: CASSLEGVQPQHF. The CDR3 nucleotides read TGTGCCAGCAGCTTAGAAGGGGTTCAGCCCCAGCATTTT.

The chain combines TRBV7-9 with TRBJ2-5; 13 nucleotides agree with TRBD2. CDR1 is SEHNR and CDR2 is FQNEAQ in the germline V gene (reference sequence). The CDR3 runs 15 residues. With 2 bases clipped from V and 5 bases from J, the junction kept 2 bases outside the gene matches. The CDR3 loop reads CASSLPLAGGETQYF. The CDR3 DNA reads as TGTGCCAGCAGCTTACCACTAGCGGGAGGGGAGACCCAGTACTTC.

The V and J genes are TRBV2 and TRBJ1-5; tentative D call: TRBD1 (6 bases). This CDR3 spans 14 amino acids. Germline lookup yields CDR1 SNHLY and CDR2 FYNNEI. The V and J ends lost 9 bases and 1 base respectively, with 13 bases between them. Written as DNA, the CDR3 is TGTGCCAGTTCTGGAGGGACAAGCAATCAGCCCCAGCATTTT. As protein: CASSGGTSNQPQHF. The variable domain in full, with the rest retrieved from reference TRBV2 and TRBJ1-5, is EPEVTQTPSHQVTQMGQEVILRCVPISNHLYFYWYRQILGQKVEFLVSFYNNEISEKSEIFDDQFSVERPDGSNFTLKIRSTKLEDSAMYFCASSGGTSNQPQHFGDGTRLSIL.

J is TRBJ2-5 and V is TRBV2, with 10 bases that match TRBD2. This CDR3 is built from 16 residues. CDR1 is SNHLY and CDR2 is FYNNEI in the germline V gene. V shed 7 bases, J shed 6 bases, and the junction held 14 bases outside the gene matches. The CDR3 loop is CASISYLGAGGQTQYF. The CDR3 region has the DNA TGTGCCAGCATCTCCTACCTAGGAGCGGGGGGGCAGACCCAGTACTTC.

The chain has TRBV7-2 and TRBJ2-7; a weak D match, TRBD2 (6 bases). V lost 5 bases to trimming and J lost 2 bases, with 13 bases between them. The CDR3 loop spans 14 amino acids. Germline CDR1 is SGHTA and CDR2 is FQGNSA. The CDR3: CASSPGLQTYEQYF. The CDR3 DNA follows: TGTGCCAGCAGCCCCGGACTACAAACCTACGAGCAGTACTTC.

The gene calls are TRBV10-1 and TRBJ1-3, with no clear D. V lost 8 bases to trimming and J lost 2 bases, with 16 bases between them. CDR1 is WNHNN and CDR2 is SYGVQD in the germline V gene (reference sequence). The CDR3 contains 15 residues. The CDR3 coding sequence is TGCGCCAGCGGCCTAACGACGGGAACTGGAAACACCATATATTTT. Its protein product is CASGLTTGTGNTIYF.

The chain employs TRBV19 and TRBJ2-1, with TRBD2 as a possible D gene (6 bases). Germline loops: CDR1 LNHDA, CDR2 SQIVND (reference sequence). V was trimmed by 3 bases and J by 3 bases, leaving 15 bases between them. The CDR3 length is 16 residues. CDR3 sequence: CASSIDSGNFYNEQFF. The CDR3 nucleotides are TGTGCCAGTAGTATTGATAGCGGCAACTTCTACAATGAGCAGTTCTTC. Together with reference TRBV19 and TRBJ2-1, the CDR3 gives the full variable domain: DGGITQSPKYLFRKEGQNVTLSCEQNLNHDAMYWYRQDPGQGLRLIYYSQIVNDFQKGDIAEGYSVSREKKESFPLTVTSAQKNPTAFYLCASSIDSGNFYNEQFFGPGTRLTVL.